The clone carrying this TCR beta chain was counted ten times or more. Its antigen is undetermined. The treatment here: oral pan-JAK inhibitor, 5-10 mg twice daily. Collection of lesional scalp punch biopsies and peripheral blood was performed in alopecia areata patients. V dropped 2 bases and J dropped 5; count of bases not matched to a gene: 1. Per the germline V gene, CDR1 is MNHEY and CDR2 is SVGAGI. CDR3 length: 13 residues. The sample comes from a study of CD8+ T cells in alopecia areata. Whole-study context: The study gave treated patients oral tofacitinib at 5 to 10 mg twice daily.

Study outcomes and limitations: More clonal than normal scalp was lesional scalp, particularly alopecia totalis/universalis. It was observed that many expanded lesional clones persisted in scalp and blood during tofacitinib.

RNA extraction was followed by reverse transcription into cDNA, which acted as the sequencing template. Using immunoSEQ multiplex PCR, the repertoire was profiled, and TCRdb retains in-frame clones only, with some absent. The repertoire includes about 140,000 clones, roughly four fifths of them detected once, and 25% sits in the top ten. Here the sequenced sample was CD8+ T cells sorted from blood, taken at week 4, from a patient treated with tofacitinib. This rearrangement joins TRBV6-5 to TRBJ2-7; 9 bases are a match to TRBD1. The source is a human donor with alopecia areata. In DNA form, the CDR3 reads TGTGCCAGCAGTTACGGACAGGGGAACGAGCAGTACTTC. Encoded protein: CASSYGQGNEQYF.